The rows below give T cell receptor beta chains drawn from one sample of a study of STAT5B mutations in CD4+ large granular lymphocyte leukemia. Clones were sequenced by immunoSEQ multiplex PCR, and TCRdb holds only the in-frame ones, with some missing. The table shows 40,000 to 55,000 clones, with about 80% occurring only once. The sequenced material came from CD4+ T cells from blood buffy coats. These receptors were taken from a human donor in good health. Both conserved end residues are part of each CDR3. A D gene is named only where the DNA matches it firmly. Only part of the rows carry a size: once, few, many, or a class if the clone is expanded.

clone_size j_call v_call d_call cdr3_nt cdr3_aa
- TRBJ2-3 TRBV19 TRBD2 TGTGCCAGTAGTCCCTTAACGGGAGGACTCACAGATACGCAGTATTTT CASSPLTGGLTDTQYF
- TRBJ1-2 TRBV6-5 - TGTGCCAGCAGTTACGGTTCGGCTGACTATGGCTACACCTTC CASSYGSADYGYTF
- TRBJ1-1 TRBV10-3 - TGTGCCATCAGCGCGGGAGCGAACACTGAAGCTTTCTTT CAISAGANTEAFF
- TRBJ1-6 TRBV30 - TGTGCCTGGAGGGACGGGGGGCGGGATTCACCCCTCCACTTT CAWRDGGRDSPLHF
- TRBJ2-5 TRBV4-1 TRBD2 TGCGCCAGCAGCCACGGACTAGCGGGGGGGGAGACCCAGTACTTC CASSHGLAGGETQYF
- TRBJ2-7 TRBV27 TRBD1 TGTGCCAGCAGTTTTCCGGACAGGGGGCTCCACGGGGACCTCGAGCAGTACTTC CASSFPDRGLHGDLEQYF
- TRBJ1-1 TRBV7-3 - TGTGCCAGCAGCCGCCACAGGGAAACTGAAGCTTTCTTT CASSRHRETEAFF
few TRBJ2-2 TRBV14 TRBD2 TGTGCCAGCAGCCAGGACAGCGGGAGGGCCCGGAACACCGGGGAGCTGTTTTTT CASSQDSGRARNTGELFF
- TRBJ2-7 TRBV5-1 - TGCGCCAGCAGCTTGGGTGGGGAGTCCTACGAGCAGTACTTC CASSLGGESYEQYF
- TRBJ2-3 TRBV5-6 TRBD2 TGTGCCAGCTGGCGACTAGCGGAATATTTCACAGATACGCAGTATTTT CASWRLAEYFTDTQYF
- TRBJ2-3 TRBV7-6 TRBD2 TGTGCCAGCAGCTTAGGTCTGCTAGCGGGAGGTTCGAGAACCACAGATACGCAGTATTTT CASSLGLLAGGSRTTDTQYF
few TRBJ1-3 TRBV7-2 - TGTGCCAGCAGCTCAACTGGAAACACCATATATTTT CASSSTGNTIYF
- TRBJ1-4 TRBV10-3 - TGTGCCATCAGGCCCGGCAGGGATAATGAAAAACTGTTTTTT CAIRPGRDNEKLFF
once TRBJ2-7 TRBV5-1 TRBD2 TGCGCCAGCAGCTTGGGGGGGACTAGATCCTACGAGCAGTACTTC CASSLGGTRSYEQYF
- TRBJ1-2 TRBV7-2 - TGTGCCAGCAGCTTAACTCCAGGGGTTGACTATGGCTACACCTTC CASSLTPGVDYGYTF
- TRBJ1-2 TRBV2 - TGTGCCAGCAGTGAACTCCGGGACTCCAACTATGGCTACACCTTC CASSELRDSNYGYTF
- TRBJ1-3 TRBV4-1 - TGCGCCAGCAGCCATCAGCGCAGGGATGCTGGAAACACCATATATTTT CASSHQRRDAGNTIYF